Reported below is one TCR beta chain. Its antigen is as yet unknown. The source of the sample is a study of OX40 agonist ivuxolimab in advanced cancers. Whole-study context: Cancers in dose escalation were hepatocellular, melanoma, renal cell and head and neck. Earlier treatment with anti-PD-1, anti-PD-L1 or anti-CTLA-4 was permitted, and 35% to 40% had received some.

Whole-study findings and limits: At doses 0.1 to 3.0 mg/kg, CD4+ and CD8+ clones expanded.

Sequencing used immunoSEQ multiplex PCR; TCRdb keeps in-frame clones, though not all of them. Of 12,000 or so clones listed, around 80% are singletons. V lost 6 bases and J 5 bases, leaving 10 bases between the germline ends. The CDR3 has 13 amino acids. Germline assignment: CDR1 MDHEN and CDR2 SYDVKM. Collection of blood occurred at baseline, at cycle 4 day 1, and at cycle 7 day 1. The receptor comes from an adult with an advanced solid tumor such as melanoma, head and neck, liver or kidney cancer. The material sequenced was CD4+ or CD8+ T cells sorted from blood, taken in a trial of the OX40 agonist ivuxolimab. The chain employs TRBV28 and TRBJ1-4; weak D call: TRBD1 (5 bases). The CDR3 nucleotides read TGTGCCAGCAGCCTGTGGGGCAATGAAAAACTGTTTTTT. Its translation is CASSLWGNEKLFF. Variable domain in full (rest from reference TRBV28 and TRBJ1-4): DVKVTQSSRYLVKRTGEKVFLECVQDMDHENMFWYRQDPGLGLRLIYFSYDVKMKEKGDIPEGYSVSREKKERFSLILESASTNQTSMYLCASSLWGNEKLFFGSGTQLSVL.